Presented here are 26 T cell receptor beta chains from one specimen sequenced in a study of regulatory T cells in long-lasting Graves disease. The authors built TCR beta libraries using iRepertoire HTBI primers and Arm-PCR of CDR3 regions. TCRdb reprocessed the multiplex PCR reads with MiXCR, giving one entry per CDR3 protein. The sample has approximately 440,000 distinct CDR3 sequences; 15% to 20% are singletons. Indicated time point: newly diagnosed GD, antithyroid drugs for less than 3 months. With RNA extracted from PBMCs as input, the TCR library was made. The data also belong to a second study, concerning T cells in Graves' hyperthyroidism and ophthalmopathy.

Here the sequenced sample was peripheral blood mononuclear cells (PBMCs), taken at new diagnosis, from a patient treated with antithyroid drugs. These receptors were obtained from a man in his forties or fifties with Graves disease.

This clonotype was seen only a few times. J is TRBJ2-2 and V is TRBV15; D ambiguous. Trimming shortened V by 2 bases and J by 3 bases, and 13 bases separated the two germline ends. The CDR3 has 16 residues. Germline V CDR1 and CDR2: LNHNV, YYDKDF (reference sequence). This CDR3 is CATSRLPRTYTGELFF. The CDR3 DNA reads as TGTGCCACCAGCAGATTACCCCGGACCTACACCGGGGAGCTGTTTTTT.

The V call is TRBV7-2, the J call TRBJ2-7, with 9 nucleotides matching TRBD2. Trimming took 2 bases from V and 2 from J; bases not matched to a gene: 4. The CDR3 sequence is 15 residues long. CDR1 is SGHTA and CDR2 is FQGNSA in the germline V gene. The CDR3 loop reads CASSLWGLAPYEQYF. The DNA of the CDR3 is TGTGCCAGCAGCTTATGGGGACTAGCCCCCTACGAGCAGTACTTC.

This clonotype has at least ten counts. This chain connects TRBV6-1 to TRBJ1-2; 7 nucleotides match TRBD1. This CDR3 is built from 14 residues. Germline lookup yields CDR1 MNHNS and CDR2 SASEGT. The ends lost 5 bases at V and 4 bases at J; junction bases unmatched: 7. The CDR3 reads CASSRQGSGYGYTF. The CDR3 region has the DNA TGTGCCAGCAGTAGACAGGGTTCAGGCTATGGCTACACCTTC.

This clonotype was observed many times. The chain is built from TRBV12-3 or TRBV12-4 and TRBJ2-1, with TRBD1 identical over 9 bases. V was pared by 5 bases and J by 2 bases, with 4 bases of the junction left unmatched. The CDR3 runs 15 residues. DNA for the CDR3: TGTGCCAGCAGTACGGGACAGGGTCCCTACAATGAGCAGTTCTTC. Encoded protein: CASSTGQGPYNEQFF.

This clonotype has a handful of counts. The chain is built from TRBV20-1 and TRBJ2-7, with D possibly matching TRBD2 (5 bases). The CDR3 extends over 13 amino acids. Trimming removed 3 bases from V and 5 bases from J, with 14 bases in between. Germline-derived CDR1 and CDR2 are DFQATT and SNEGSKA (reference sequence). CDR3 DNA: TGCAGTGCTAGGCGGACTGGTCCCCACGAGCAGTACTTC. It encodes CSARRTGPHEQYF.

The chain links TRBV2 to TRBJ2-2; D call uncertain. The V gene's germline CDR1 is SNHLY and CDR2 FYNNEI. The V end was cut by 7 bases, the J end by 0 bases, with 24 bases between. The CDR3 contains 19 residues. The CDR3 bases are TGTGCCAGCACTGACCGGGCCCCCTTGGGTTACGCGAACACCGGGGAGCTGTTTTTT. Translating it yields CASTDRAPLGYANTGELFF.

Ten or more counts support this clonotype. The chain is built from TRBV11-2 and TRBJ2-5; weak D call: TRBD1 (6 bases). The CDR3 sequence is 15 residues long. V was trimmed by 6 bases and J by 1 base, leaving 15 bases between them. Germline CDR1 is SGHAT and CDR2 is FQNNGV. The CDR3 DNA is TGTGCCAGCAGTTCCCACAGGGTACCCCAAGAGACCCAGTACTTC. Its translation is CASSSHRVPQETQYF.

The table lists this clonotype with many counts. Mismatch with germline at one junction end may stem from a read error. The chain employs TRBV5-1 and TRBJ1-1, with D unclear. The CDR3 sequence is 14 residues long. Looked up from germline, CDR1 is SGHRS and CDR2 is YFSETQ. CDR3 protein: CASSLAAANTEAFF. CDR3 bases: TGTGCCAGCAGCTTAGCTGCCGCGAACACTGAAGCTTTCTTT.

V and J are TRBV29-1 and TRBJ2-1; D gene ambiguous. Germline V CDR1 and CDR2: SQVTM, ANQGSEA. The CDR3 sequence is 12 residues long. V lost 2 bases, J lost 4 bases, and 6 bases lay in between. CDR3 residues: CSVERSYNEQFF. The CDR3 nucleotides read TGCAGCGTTGAAAGAAGTTACAATGAGCAGTTCTTC.

Notes on this clonotype: Since a much larger clone is just one base distant, this may be a read error. The conserved final phenylalanine or tryptophan is absent from the CDR3, which likely points to a read error. The J gene is TRBJ2-7, the V gene TRBV12-3 or TRBV12-4, with D unclear. V gave up 3 bases and J gave up 3 bases, with 18 bases separating them. This CDR3 is 16 amino acids long. CDR3 sequence (DNA): TGTGCCAGCAGTTTCTCGGGCCACTCATCCTACTACGAGCAGTACCTC. Translated: CASSFSGHSSYYEQYL.

In this sample, this clonotype turned up once. Possible read error: a much larger clone is one base away. This chain links TRBV12-3 or TRBV12-4 with TRBJ2-1, with 7 positions matching TRBD2. With the DNA end fitting TRBJ2-5 better, the J assignment may be wrong. There are 17 residues in the CDR3. CDR3 bases: TGTGCCAGCAGTTTCGGCTGGGGGGGAGGGCTCCGGGAGACCCAGTACTTC. Protein sequence: CASSFGWGGGLRETQYF.

This clonotype was seen repeatedly, ten times or more. The rearrangement uses TRBV24-1 and TRBJ2-3; D gene uncertain. V lost 1 base to trimming and J lost 0 bases, with 4 bases between them. The CDR3 totals 14 residues. The V gene's germline CDR1 is KGHDR and CDR2 SFDVKD. The CDR3, as DNA: TGTGCCACCAGTGATTTAGCTAGCACAGATACGCAGTATTTT. Its translation is CATSDLASTDTQYF.

Many counts were recorded for this clonotype. The chain links TRBV5-8 to TRBJ2-7; D may be TRBD1 (5 bases). With 5 bases removed from V and 4 bases from J, the gap between germline ends came to 16 bases. Germline assignment: CDR1 SGHTS and CDR2 YDEGEE. This CDR3 is 14 amino acids long. The CDR3 spells CASSRGIVRYEQYF. CDR3 sequence (DNA): TGTGCCAGCAGTAGGGGAATAGTAAGGTACGAGCAGTACTTC.

This clonotype appeared many times. V usage is TRBV6-2 or TRBV6-3 and J usage is TRBJ1-5; D unresolved. V dropped 0 bases and J dropped 1 base, with 10 bases sitting between them. CDR1 is MNHEY, CDR2 SVGEGT, per germline. This CDR3 region has 16 residues. The CDR3 DNA reads TGTGCCAGCAGTTACTCGGCAACAGTAAGCAATCAGCCCCAGCATTTT. Translation gives CASSYSATVSNQPQHF.

This clonotype was observed a handful of times. With a much larger clone just one base away, this may be a read error. This rearrangement joins TRBV5-1 to TRBJ2-2, with TRBD1 identical over 9 bases. The CDR3 length is 16 residues. In germline, CDR1 is SGHRS, CDR2 YFSETQ. The CDR3: CASSLGTGTNSGELFF. DNA for the CDR3: TGCGCCAGCAGCTTAGGGACAGGGACGAACTCCGGGGAGCTGTTTTTT.

This clonotype was seen repeatedly, ten times or more. The rearrangement links TRBV7-8 to TRBJ2-3, with no clear D. Germline CDR1 reads SGHVS; CDR2 reads FQNEAQ. This CDR3 is 15 amino acids long. The germline V and J ends were trimmed by 1 base and 0 bases, with 8 bases remaining between them. The CDR3 coding sequence is TGTGCCAGCAGCTTAGTTGGTAGCAGCACAGATACGCAGTATTTT. Its translation: CASSLVGSSTDTQYF.

There are many counts of this clonotype. V gene TRBV7-3 combines with J gene TRBJ1-2; tentative D call: TRBD1 (6 bases). Between the trimmed V and J ends, which lost 7 bases and 5 bases, there was a span of 17 bases. The CDR3 is 14 residues long. Germline CDR1 is SGHTA and CDR2 is FQGTGA. CDR3 nucleotide sequence: TGTGCCAGCACCGTGGCCCGACAGGAGTATGGCTACACCTTC. This encodes CASTVARQEYGYTF.

This clonotype was detected many times. The gene calls are TRBV6-1 and TRBJ1-4; D might be TRBD1 (6 bases). In germline, CDR1 is MNHNS, CDR2 SASEGT. The ends were cut back, 6 bases at V and 8 bases at J, with 19 bases in the middle. CDR3 size: 15 residues. The DNA for the CDR3 is TGTGCCAGCAGCTGGGGAGGCAGGGGAGGGGAAAAACTGTTTTTT. Its protein is CASSWGGRGGEKLFF.

The V call is TRBV19, the J call TRBJ1-5; TRBD1 is a possible D gene (5 bases). The CDR3 runs to 16 residues. V lost 7 bases and J lost 2, with 18 bases in between. CDR1 is LNHDA, CDR2 SQIVND, per germline (reference sequence). CDR3 nucleotide sequence: TGTGCCAGTAACCCAGATCAGGGACGAGGCAATCAGCCCCAGCATTTT. Amino acids: CASNPDQGRGNQPQHF.

This clonotype was seen just once. V usage is TRBV5-1 and J usage is TRBJ2-1, with D hard to call. This CDR3 is 15 amino acids long. Germline V lookup: CDR1 SGHRS, CDR2 YFSETQ. V shed 4 bases and J shed 2 bases, with 13 bases lying between them. DNA for the CDR3: TGCGCCAGCAGCGAAACTTATGCAGCCTACAATGAGCAGTTCTTC. Protein sequence: CASSETYAAYNEQFF.

This clonotype was seen only a few times. V usage is TRBV6-1 and J usage is TRBJ1-5; no firm D call. Germline V lookup: CDR1 MNHNS, CDR2 SASEGT. V lost 3 bases and J 6 bases, leaving 9 bases between the germline ends. This CDR3 contains 13 residues. The DNA of the CDR3 is TGTGCCAGCAGTGACGATGGGAGTCAGCCCCAGCATTTT. This encodes CASSDDGSQPQHF.

This clonotype was seen at least ten times. The chain is built from TRBV28 and TRBJ2-7; 7 bases match TRBD1. The CDR3 is 14 residues long. The germline gives CDR1 MDHEN, CDR2 SYDVKM. V shed 7 bases and J 0 bases; nucleotides not matched to a gene: 6. CDR3 in amino acids: CASNPGQSSYEQYF. CDR3 DNA: TGTGCCAGCAACCCGGGACAGAGCTCCTACGAGCAGTACTTC.

Many counts were recorded for this clonotype. This chain joins TRBV5-6 and TRBJ2-1, with D perhaps matching TRBD1 or TRBD2 (5 bases each). The V and J ends lost 4 bases and 4 bases respectively, with 15 bases between them. CDR1 and CDR2 from the germline V gene are SGHDT and YYEEEE. The CDR3 is 15 amino acids. In DNA, the CDR3 is TGTGCCAGCAGCCCGGGACGGAGGTCTTACAATGAGCAGTTCTTC. This codes for CASSPGRRSYNEQFF.

This clonotype came up many times. The chain has TRBV18 and TRBJ1-2; no clear D gene. This CDR3 comprises 15 residues. CDR1 and CDR2 (germline): KGHSH, LQKENI. Trimming removed 3 bases from V and 0 bases from J, with 11 bases in between. CDR3 region: CASSPQSPTNYGYTF. The CDR3 DNA reads as TGTGCCAGCTCACCCCAGAGTCCTACTAACTATGGCTACACCTTC.

This clonotype was picked up a small number of times. The rearrangement links TRBV5-6 to TRBJ2-3; D is ambiguous. The germline V gene has CDR1 SGHDT and CDR2 YYEEEE. Trimming removed 1 base at V and 0 bases at J, with 12 bases between. CDR3 size: 16 residues. The CDR3 region has the DNA TGTGCCAGCAGCTTGTCTAAGGGCAGGAGCACAGATACGCAGTATTTT. It translates to CASSLSKGRSTDTQYF.

This clonotype was recorded at least ten times. CDR3 in amino acids: CASRRGQGAFEQYF. The CDR3 DNA follows: TGTGCCAGCAGGAGGGGACAGGGGGCATTCGAGCAGTACTTC. The chain links TRBV11-2 to TRBJ2-7; TRBD1 agrees at 12 bases. The CDR3 has 14 residues. Unmatched junction bases numbered 6, after V lost 6 bases and J lost 6 bases. The germline V gene has CDR1 SGHAT and CDR2 FQNNGV.